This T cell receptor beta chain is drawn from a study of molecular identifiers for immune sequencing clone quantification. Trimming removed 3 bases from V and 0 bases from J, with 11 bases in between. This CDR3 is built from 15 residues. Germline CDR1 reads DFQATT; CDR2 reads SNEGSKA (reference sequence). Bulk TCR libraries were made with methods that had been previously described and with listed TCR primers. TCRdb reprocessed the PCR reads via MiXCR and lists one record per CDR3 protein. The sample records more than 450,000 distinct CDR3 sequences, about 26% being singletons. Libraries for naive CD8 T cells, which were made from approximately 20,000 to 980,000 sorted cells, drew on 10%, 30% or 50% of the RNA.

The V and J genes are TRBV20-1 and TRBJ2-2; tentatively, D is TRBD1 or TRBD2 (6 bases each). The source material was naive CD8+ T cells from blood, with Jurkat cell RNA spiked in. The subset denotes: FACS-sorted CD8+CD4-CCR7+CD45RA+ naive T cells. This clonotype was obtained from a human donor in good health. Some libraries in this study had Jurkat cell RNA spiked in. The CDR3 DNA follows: TGCAGTGCTAGTCACGGGGGCTCGAACACCGGGGAGCTGTTTTTT. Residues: CSASHGGSNTGELFF.